This T cell receptor (beta chain) was profiled in a study of blood T cell repertoires in COVID-19. Study-level information: Samples taken during acute and convalescent COVID-19 were collected in the United States, Italy and Spain.

In the authors' methods: Estimation of nucleated cell counts was performed using reference gene primer amplification. Libraries were prepared by immunoSEQ multiplex PCR; TCRdb keeps only in-frame clonotypes and omits some of them. V and J calls and clone size are copied from that table; D and trimming were computed from the DNA. The sample has under 150,000 clones; roughly 80% are singletons. The CDR3 totals 15 residues. Trimming shortened V by 0 bases and J by 4 bases, and 12 bases separated the two germline ends. Germline V CDR1 and CDR2: SGHRS, YFSETQ. The sequence was obtained from a man aged 50-60 years with acute or convalescent COVID-19. The chain is built from TRBV5-1 and TRBJ2-3; possible D gene TRBD2, 5 bases. The sample comprised peripheral blood. CDR3 sequence reads: CASSLDLADADTQYF. CDR3 nucleotide sequence: TGCGCCAGCAGCTTGGATCTAGCCGACGCAGATACGCAGTATTTT.